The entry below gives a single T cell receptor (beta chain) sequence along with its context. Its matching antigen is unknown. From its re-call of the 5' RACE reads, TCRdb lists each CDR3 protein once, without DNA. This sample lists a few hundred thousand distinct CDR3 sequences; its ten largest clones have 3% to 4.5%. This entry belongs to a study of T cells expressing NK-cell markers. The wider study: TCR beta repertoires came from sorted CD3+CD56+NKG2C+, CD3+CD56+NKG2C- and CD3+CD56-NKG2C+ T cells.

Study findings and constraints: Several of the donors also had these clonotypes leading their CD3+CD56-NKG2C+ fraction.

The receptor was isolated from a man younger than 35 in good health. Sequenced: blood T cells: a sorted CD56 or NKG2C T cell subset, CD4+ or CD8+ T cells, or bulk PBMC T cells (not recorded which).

The CDR3 spells CSARDRQDRGRIAFF. The chain employs TRBV20-1 and TRBJ1-1; TCRdb indicates TRBD1, and absent DNA this call remains unverified. From germline, CDR1 is DFQATT and CDR2 SNEGSKA (reference sequence). The CDR3 is 15 residues long.